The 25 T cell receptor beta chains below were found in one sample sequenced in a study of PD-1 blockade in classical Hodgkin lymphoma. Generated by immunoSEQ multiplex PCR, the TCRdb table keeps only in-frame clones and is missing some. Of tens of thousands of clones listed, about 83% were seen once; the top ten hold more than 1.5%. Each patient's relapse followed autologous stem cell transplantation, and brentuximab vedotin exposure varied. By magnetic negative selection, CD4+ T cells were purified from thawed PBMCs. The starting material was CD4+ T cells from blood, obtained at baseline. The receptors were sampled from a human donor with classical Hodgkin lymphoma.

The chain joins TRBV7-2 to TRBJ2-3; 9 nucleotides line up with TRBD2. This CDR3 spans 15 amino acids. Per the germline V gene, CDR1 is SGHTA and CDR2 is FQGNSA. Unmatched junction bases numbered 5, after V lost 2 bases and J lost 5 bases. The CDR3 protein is CASSLRGGGGDTQYF. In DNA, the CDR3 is TGTGCCAGCAGCTTACGCGGGGGGGGTGGAGATACGCAGTATTTT. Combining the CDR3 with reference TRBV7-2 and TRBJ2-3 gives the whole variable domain GAGVSQSPSNKVTEKGKDVELRCDPISGHTALYWYRQSLGQGLEFLIYFQGNSAPDKSGLPSDRFSAERTGGSVSTLTIQRTQQEDSAVYLCASSLRGGGGDTQYFGPGTRLTVL.

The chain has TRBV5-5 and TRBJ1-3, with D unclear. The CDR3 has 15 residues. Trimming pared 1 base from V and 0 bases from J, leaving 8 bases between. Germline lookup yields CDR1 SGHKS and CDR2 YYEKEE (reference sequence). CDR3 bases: TGTGCCAGCAGCTTGCAGAGCTTCTCTGGAAACACCATATATTTT. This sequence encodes CASSLQSFSGNTIYF.

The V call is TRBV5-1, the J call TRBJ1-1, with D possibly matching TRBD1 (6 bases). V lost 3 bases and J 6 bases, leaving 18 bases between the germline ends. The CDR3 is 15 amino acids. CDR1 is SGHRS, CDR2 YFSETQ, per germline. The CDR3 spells CASSSLGGGPSEAFF. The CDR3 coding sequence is TGCGCCAGCAGCTCCCTTGGGGGGGGGCCCTCTGAAGCTTTCTTT.

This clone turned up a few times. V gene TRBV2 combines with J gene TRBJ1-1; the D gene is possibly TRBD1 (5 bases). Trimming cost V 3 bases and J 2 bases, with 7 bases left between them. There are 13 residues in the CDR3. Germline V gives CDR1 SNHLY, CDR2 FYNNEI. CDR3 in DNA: TGTGCCAGCAGTGATCAGGGAAACACTGAAGCTTTCTTT. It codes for CASSDQGNTEAFF.

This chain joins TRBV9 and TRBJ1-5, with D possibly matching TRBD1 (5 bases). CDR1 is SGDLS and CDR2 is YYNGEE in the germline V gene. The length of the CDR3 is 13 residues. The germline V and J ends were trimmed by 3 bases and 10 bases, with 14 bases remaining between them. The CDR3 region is CASSAGTGGPQHF. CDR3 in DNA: TGTGCCAGCAGCGCCGGCACGGGGGGTCCCCAGCATTTT.

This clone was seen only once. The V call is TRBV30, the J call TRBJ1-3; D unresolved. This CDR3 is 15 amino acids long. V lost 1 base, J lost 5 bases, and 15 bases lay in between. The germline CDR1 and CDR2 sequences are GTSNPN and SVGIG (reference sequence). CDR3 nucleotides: TGTGCCTGGAGTGCCTCGGGCTCTGTAAGAAACACCATATATTTT. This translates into CAWSASGSVRNTIYF. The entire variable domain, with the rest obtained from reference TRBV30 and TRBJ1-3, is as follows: SQTIHQWPATLVQPVGSPLSLECTVEGTSNPNLYWYRQAAGRGLQLLFYSVGIGQISSEVPQNLSASRPQDRQFILSSKKLLLSDSGFYLCAWSASGSVRNTIYFGEGSWLTVV.

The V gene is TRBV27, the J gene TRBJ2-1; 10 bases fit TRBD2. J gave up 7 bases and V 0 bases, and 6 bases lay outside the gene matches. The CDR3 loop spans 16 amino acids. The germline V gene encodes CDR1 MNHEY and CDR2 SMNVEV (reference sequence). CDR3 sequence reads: CASSLSAQRGGNEQFF. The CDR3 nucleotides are TGTGCCAGCAGTTTATCAGCCCAGCGGGGGGGGAATGAGCAGTTCTTC.

The CDR3 loop is CASGEPSVYGYTF. CDR3 nucleotides: TGCGCCAGCGGGGAGCCTTCCGTCTATGGCTACACCTTC. V is TRBV5-1 and J is TRBJ1-2, with D hard to call. Per the germline V gene, CDR1 is SGHRS and CDR2 is YFSETQ. V was pared by 7 bases and J by 4 bases, with 14 bases between. CDR3 length: 13 amino acids.

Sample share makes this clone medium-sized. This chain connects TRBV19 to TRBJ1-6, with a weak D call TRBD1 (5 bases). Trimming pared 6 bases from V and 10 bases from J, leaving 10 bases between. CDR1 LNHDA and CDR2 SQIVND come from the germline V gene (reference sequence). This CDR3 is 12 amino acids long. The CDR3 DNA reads TGTGCCAGTAGGGGGCAAGGCTCACCCCTCCACTTT. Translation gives CASRGQGSPLHF.

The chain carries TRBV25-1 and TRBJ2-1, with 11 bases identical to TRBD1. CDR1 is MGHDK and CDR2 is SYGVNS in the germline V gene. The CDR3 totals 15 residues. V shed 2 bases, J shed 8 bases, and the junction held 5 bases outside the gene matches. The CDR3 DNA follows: TGTGCCAGCAGTGAACCGGGACAGGGGGTCTATGAGCAGTTCTTC. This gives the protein CASSEPGQGVYEQFF.

The CDR3 DNA reads TGTGCCAGCAGCAAACCAACAGGGATGGGCACTGAAGCTTTCTTT. This sequence encodes CASSKPTGMGTEAFF. The chain uses TRBV21-1 and TRBJ1-1; the listed D gene, TRBD1, was not tested against the DNA. TRBV21-1 is a pseudogene locus. The CDR3 covers 15 residues.

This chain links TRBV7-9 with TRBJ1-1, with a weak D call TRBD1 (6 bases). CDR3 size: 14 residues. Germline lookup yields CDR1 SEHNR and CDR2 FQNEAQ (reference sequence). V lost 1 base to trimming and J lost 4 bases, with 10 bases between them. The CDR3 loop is CASSLVWTATEAFF. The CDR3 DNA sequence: TGTGCCAGCAGCTTAGTTTGGACAGCCACTGAAGCTTTCTTT. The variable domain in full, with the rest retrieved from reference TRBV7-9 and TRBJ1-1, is DTGVSQNPRHKITKRGQNVTFRCDPISEHNRLYWYRQTLGQGPEFLTYFQNEAQLEKSRLLSDRFSAERPKGSFSTLEIQRTEQGDSAMYLCASSLVWTATEAFFGQGTRLTVV.

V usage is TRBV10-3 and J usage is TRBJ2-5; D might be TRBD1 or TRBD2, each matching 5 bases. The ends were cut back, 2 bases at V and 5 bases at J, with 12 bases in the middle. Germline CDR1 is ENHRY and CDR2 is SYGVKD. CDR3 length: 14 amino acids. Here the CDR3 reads CAISESTGGETQYF. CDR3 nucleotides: TGTGCCATCAGTGAGAGTACAGGCGGGGAGACCCAGTACTTC.

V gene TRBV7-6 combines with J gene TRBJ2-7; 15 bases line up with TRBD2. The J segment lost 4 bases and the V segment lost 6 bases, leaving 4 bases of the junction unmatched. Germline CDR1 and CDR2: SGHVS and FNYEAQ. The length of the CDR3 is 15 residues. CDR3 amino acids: CASRYGTSGGYEQYF. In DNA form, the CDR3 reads TGTGCCAGCAGGTATGGGACTAGCGGGGGGTACGAGCAGTACTTC.

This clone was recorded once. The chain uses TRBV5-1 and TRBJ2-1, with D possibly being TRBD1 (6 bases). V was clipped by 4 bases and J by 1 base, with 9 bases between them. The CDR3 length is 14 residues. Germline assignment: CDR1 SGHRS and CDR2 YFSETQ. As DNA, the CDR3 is TGCGCCAGCAGCGGGGGCCAATCCTACAATGAGCAGTTCTTC. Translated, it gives CASSGGQSYNEQFF.

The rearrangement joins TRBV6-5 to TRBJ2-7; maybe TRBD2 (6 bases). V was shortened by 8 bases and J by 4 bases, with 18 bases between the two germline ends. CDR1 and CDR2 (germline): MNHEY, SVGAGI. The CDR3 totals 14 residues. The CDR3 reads CASSRWRGFYEQYF. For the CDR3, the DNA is TGTGCCAGCTCGAGGTGGCGGGGCTTTTACGAGCAGTACTTC.

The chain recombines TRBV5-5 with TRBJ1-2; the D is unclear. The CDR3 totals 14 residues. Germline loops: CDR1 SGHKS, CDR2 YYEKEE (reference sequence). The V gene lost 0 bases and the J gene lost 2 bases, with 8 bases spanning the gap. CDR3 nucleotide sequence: TGTGCCAGCAGCTTGGAACCCAGAAACTATGGCTACACCTTC. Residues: CASSLEPRNYGYTF.

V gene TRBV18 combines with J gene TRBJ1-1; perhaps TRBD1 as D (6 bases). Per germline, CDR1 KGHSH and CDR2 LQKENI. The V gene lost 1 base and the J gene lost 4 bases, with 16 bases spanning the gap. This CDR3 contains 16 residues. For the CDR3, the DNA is TGTGCCAGCTCACCACGAATACAGGGTAAGGGCACTGAAGCTTTCTTT. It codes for CASSPRIQGKGTEAFF.

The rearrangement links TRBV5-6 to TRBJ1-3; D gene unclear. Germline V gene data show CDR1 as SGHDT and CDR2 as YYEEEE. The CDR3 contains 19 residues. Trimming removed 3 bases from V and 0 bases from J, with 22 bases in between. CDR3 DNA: TGTGCCAGCAGCTGGACGGTTGAATACTTATCCACCTCTGGAAACACCATATATTTT. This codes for CASSWTVEYLSTSGNTIYF.

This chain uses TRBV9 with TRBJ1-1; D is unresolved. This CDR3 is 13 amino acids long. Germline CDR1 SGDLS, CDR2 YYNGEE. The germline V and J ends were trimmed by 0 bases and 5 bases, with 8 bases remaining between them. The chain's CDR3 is CASSVGPETEAFF. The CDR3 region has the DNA TGTGCCAGCAGCGTAGGACCGGAGACTGAAGCTTTCTTT.

CDR3: CASSVQSSYNEQFF. Here the CDR3 DNA reads TGCGCCAGCAGTGTACAAAGCTCCTACAATGAGCAGTTCTTC. The chain joins TRBV5-1 to TRBJ2-1; D gene unclear. Germline V gives CDR1 SGHRS, CDR2 YFSETQ. This CDR3 has 14 amino acids. Trimming removed 5 bases from V and 0 bases from J, with 9 bases in between. Drawing the rest from reference TRBV5-1 and TRBJ2-1, the complete variable domain is KAGVTQTPRYLIKTRGQQVTLSCSPISGHRSVSWYQQTPGQGLQFLFEYFSETQRNKGNFPGRFSGRQFSNSRSEMNVSTLELGDSALYLCASSVQSSYNEQFFGPGTRLTVL.

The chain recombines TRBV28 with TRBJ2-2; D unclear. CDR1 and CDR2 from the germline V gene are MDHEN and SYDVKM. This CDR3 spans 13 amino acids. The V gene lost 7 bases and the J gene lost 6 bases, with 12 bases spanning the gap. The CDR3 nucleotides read TGTGCCAGCATCTCCTTAGGATCCGGGGAGCTGTTTTTT. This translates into CASISLGSGELFF. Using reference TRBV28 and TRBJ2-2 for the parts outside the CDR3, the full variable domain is DVKVTQSSRYLVKRTGEKVFLECVQDMDHENMFWYRQDPGLGLRLIYFSYDVKMKEKGDIPEGYSVSREKKERFSLILESASTNQTSMYLCASISLGSGELFFGEGSRLTVL.

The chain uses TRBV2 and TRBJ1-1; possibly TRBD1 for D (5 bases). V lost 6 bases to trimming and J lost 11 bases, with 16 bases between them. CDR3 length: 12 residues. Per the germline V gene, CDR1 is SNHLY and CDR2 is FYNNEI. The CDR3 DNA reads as TGTGCCAGCAGAGACTCCGGGACTCCGGCTTTCTTT. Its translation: CASRDSGTPAFF. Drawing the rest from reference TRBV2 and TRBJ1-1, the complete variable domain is EPEVTQTPSHQVTQMGQEVILRCVPISNHLYFYWYRQILGQKVEFLVSFYNNEISEKSEIFDDQFSVERPDGSNFTLKIRSTKLEDSAMYFCASRDSGTPAFFGQGTRLTVV.

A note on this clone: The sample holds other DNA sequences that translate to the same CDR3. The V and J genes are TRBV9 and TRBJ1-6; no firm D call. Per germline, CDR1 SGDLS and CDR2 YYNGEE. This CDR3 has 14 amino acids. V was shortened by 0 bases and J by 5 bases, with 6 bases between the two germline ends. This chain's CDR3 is CASSVGLDNSPLHF. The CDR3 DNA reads TGTGCCAGCAGCGTAGGGCTGGATAATTCACCCCTCCACTTT.

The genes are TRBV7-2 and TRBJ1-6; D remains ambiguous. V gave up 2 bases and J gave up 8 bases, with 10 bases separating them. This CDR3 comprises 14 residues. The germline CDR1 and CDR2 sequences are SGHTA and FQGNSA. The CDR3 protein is CASSLLTPHSPLHF. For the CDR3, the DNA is TGTGCCAGCAGCTTATTAACACCCCATTCACCCCTCCACTTT.